Listed below are T cell receptor beta chains from one sample, sequenced in a study of T cell responses to AZD1222 COVID-19 vaccine. The assay was immunoSEQ multiplex PCR, and TCRdb's table has in-frame clones only and misses some. The table records roughly 100,000 clones, roughly 87% of them present only once. The starting material was peripheral blood, obtained 28 days after the second AZD1222 dose. The receptors originated from an adult who received the AZD1222 COVID-19 vaccine. Both conserved end residues are part of each CDR3. D genes are given only for firm matches. Only part of the rows carry a size: once, few, many, or a class if the clone is expanded.

v_call: TRBV5-5; clone_size: .; d_call: TRBD1; cdr3_length: 16; j_call: TRBJ2-7; cdr3_aa: CASSWPPGQSSYEQYF; cdr3_nt: TGTGCCAGCAGCTGGCCGCCGGGACAGAGCTCCTACGAGCAGTACTTC
v_call: TRBV12-3/TRBV12-4; clone_size: .; d_call: .; cdr3_length: 12; j_call: TRBJ2-1; cdr3_aa: CASSLMGDEQFF; cdr3_nt: TGTGCCAGCAGTTTAATGGGGGATGAGCAGTTCTTC
v_call: TRBV5-1; clone_size: .; d_call: .; cdr3_length: 15; j_call: TRBJ1-1; cdr3_aa: CASSLSRVVETEAFF; cdr3_nt: TGCGCCAGCAGCTTGTCCAGGGTAGTAGAGACTGAAGCTTTCTTT
v_call: TRBV2; clone_size: .; d_call: TRBD2; cdr3_length: 13; j_call: TRBJ2-6; cdr3_aa: CASAGAGANVLTF; cdr3_nt: TGTGCCAGCGCGGGGGCTGGGGCCAACGTCCTGACTTTC
v_call: TRBV5-4; clone_size: .; d_call: .; cdr3_length: 13; j_call: TRBJ1-2; cdr3_aa: CASSKQGAPGYTF; cdr3_nt: TGTGCCAGCAGCAAACAGGGAGCTCCTGGCTACACCTTC
v_call: TRBV7-9; clone_size: .; d_call: TRBD1; cdr3_length: 15; j_call: TRBJ2-7; cdr3_aa: CASSNTDRGVHEQYF; cdr3_nt: TGTGCCAGCAGCAACACGGACAGGGGGGTCCACGAGCAGTACTTC
v_call: TRBV2; clone_size: .; d_call: TRBD2; cdr3_length: 14; j_call: TRBJ2-7; cdr3_aa: CASSVSGVSYEQYF; cdr3_nt: TGTGCCAGCAGCGTTAGCGGGGTCTCCTACGAGCAGTACTTC
v_call: TRBV28; clone_size: .; d_call: .; cdr3_length: 14; j_call: TRBJ2-3; cdr3_aa: CASSFVAGTDTQYF; cdr3_nt: TGTGCCAGCAGTTTTGTAGCGGGCACAGATACGCAGTATTTT
v_call: TRBV7-9; clone_size: .; d_call: .; cdr3_length: 12; j_call: TRBJ2-5; cdr3_aa: CASSLLGETQYF; cdr3_nt: TGTGCCAGCAGCTTATTGGGCGAGACCCAGTACTTC
v_call: TRBV6-5; clone_size: .; d_call: TRBD1; cdr3_length: 16; j_call: TRBJ2-2; cdr3_aa: CASSSSLDRVDGELFF; cdr3_nt: TGTGCCAGCAGTTCCTCCTTAGACAGGGTTGACGGGGAGCTGTTTTTT
v_call: TRBV19; clone_size: .; d_call: TRBD2; cdr3_length: 14; j_call: TRBJ2-5; cdr3_aa: CASSVGGGAETQYF; cdr3_nt: TGTGCCAGTAGTGTCGGGGGGGGTGCGGAGACCCAGTACTTC
v_call: TRBV9; clone_size: .; d_call: .; cdr3_length: 16; j_call: TRBJ2-3; cdr3_aa: CASSVVGGRGTDTQYF; cdr3_nt: TGTGCCAGCAGCGTAGTTGGGGGGCGAGGCACAGATACGCAGTATTTT
v_call: TRBV19; clone_size: .; d_call: .; cdr3_length: 13; j_call: TRBJ2-1; cdr3_aa: CASSITLAREQFF; cdr3_nt: TGTGCCAGTAGTATAACTCTAGCTCGGGAGCAGTTCTTC
v_call: TRBV6-5; clone_size: once; d_call: .; cdr3_length: 14; j_call: TRBJ1-2; cdr3_aa: CASSYGPTNYGYTF; cdr3_nt: TGTGCCAGCAGTTACGGGCCCACGAACTATGGCTACACCTTC
v_call: TRBV6-2/TRBV6-3; clone_size: few; d_call: .; cdr3_length: 15; j_call: TRBJ1-5; cdr3_aa: CASTPNSEGRQPQHF; cdr3_nt: TGTGCCAGCACCCCGAACTCGGAAGGGCGGCAGCCCCAGCATTTT
v_call: TRBV6-5; clone_size: .; d_call: TRBD1; cdr3_length: 15; j_call: TRBJ1-1; cdr3_aa: CASSYGDRVGTEAFF; cdr3_nt: TGTGCCAGCAGTTACGGGGACAGGGTAGGCACTGAAGCTTTCTTT
v_call: TRBV19; clone_size: .; d_call: .; cdr3_length: 20; j_call: TRBJ2-5; cdr3_aa: CASSTLGTLLVPGSQETQYF; cdr3_nt: TGTGCCAGTAGTACCCTCGGGACACTTCTTGTGCCGGGATCACAAGAGACCCAGTACTTC
v_call: TRBV13; clone_size: .; d_call: .; cdr3_length: 14; j_call: TRBJ1-5; cdr3_aa: CASSLGVGLQPQHF; cdr3_nt: TGTGCCAGCAGCTTAGGGGTTGGCCTTCAGCCCCAGCATTTT
v_call: TRBV24-1; clone_size: .; d_call: .; cdr3_length: 13; j_call: TRBJ1-3; cdr3_aa: CATSGSSGNTIYF; cdr3_nt: TGTGCCACCTCGGGGTCTTCTGGAAACACCATATATTTT
v_call: TRBV27; clone_size: .; d_call: TRBD1; cdr3_length: 15; j_call: TRBJ1-6; cdr3_aa: CASRRSGQETAPLHF; cdr3_nt: TGTGCCAGCCGCCGGTCGGGACAGGAAACTGCACCCCTCCACTTT
v_call: TRBV3-1/TRBV3-2; clone_size: .; d_call: .; cdr3_length: 15; j_call: TRBJ1-1; cdr3_aa: CASSQSTAPNTEAFF; cdr3_nt: TGTGCCAGCAGCCAATCGACAGCACCGAACACTGAAGCTTTCTTT
v_call: TRBV6-5; clone_size: .; d_call: .; cdr3_length: 15; j_call: TRBJ1-2; cdr3_aa: CASSYSTDGLYGYTF; cdr3_nt: TGTGCCAGCAGTTACAGTACGGACGGTCTCTATGGCTACACCTTC
v_call: TRBV6-5; clone_size: .; d_call: TRBD1; cdr3_length: 14; j_call: TRBJ1-2; cdr3_aa: CASRPTGENYGYTF; cdr3_nt: TGTGCCAGCAGACCGACAGGGGAAAACTATGGCTACACCTTC
v_call: TRBV18; clone_size: .; d_call: .; cdr3_length: 18; j_call: TRBJ1-2; cdr3_aa: CASSPPLASPVARYGYTF; cdr3_nt: TGTGCCAGCTCACCACCGTTAGCATCCCCGGTAGCCCGCTATGGCTACACCTTC
v_call: TRBV7-9; clone_size: .; d_call: .; cdr3_length: 17; j_call: TRBJ2-2; cdr3_aa: CASSLAQGGRNTGELFF; cdr3_nt: TGTGCCAGCAGCTTAGCGCAAGGGGGGAGGAACACCGGGGAGCTGTTTTTT
v_call: TRBV7-2; clone_size: .; d_call: .; cdr3_length: 13; j_call: TRBJ1-4; cdr3_aa: CASSLSVEEKLFF; cdr3_nt: TGTGCCAGCAGCTTATCCGTGGAGGAAAAACTGTTTTTT